This TCR beta chain was sequenced for a study of regulatory T cells in long-lasting Graves disease (dated by TCRdb to 2020 to 2022). Regarding the research as a whole: To count as having persistent Graves' disease, a patient had to have received antithyroid drug treatment for over 5 years with TSH receptor autoantibodies remaining persistently positive. This study used TCR sequencing and RNA sequencing of peripheral blood to compare persistent Graves' disease patients against newly diagnosed Graves' disease patients. The study took place in China and was registered as a clinical trial. A total of around 35 samples underwent TCR sequencing, from about 13 patients with persistent Graves' disease and 20 or so patients with newly diagnosed Graves' disease. In the clinical cohort, patients with persistent Graves' disease had used antithyroid drugs for an average of roughly ten years.

The library was generated by multiplex PCR. Instrument on record: Illumina HiSeq 4000. iRepertoire HTBI primers and Arm-PCR amplification of CDR3 regions were used to construct TCR beta libraries. Gel purification was performed on PCR products prior to sequencing. Regarding the original processing steps: Gene usage analysis of CDR3 amino acid clonotypes used the roughly 62 TRBV and some 15 TRBJ segments found across samples. COPE and FqMerger were used to merge filtered high-quality paired reads into contigs. Contigs were aligned with BLAST to IMGT TRBV, TRBD and TRBJ reference genes, and CDR3 was defined per IMGT. Highly expanded clones were defined as clonotypes with a frequency above 0.1%. Shannon entropy served as the measure of repertoire diversity, while the Gini coefficient captured V-J evenness. A clonotype found in more than one individual was treated as public. The public reads were quality trimmed at Q25 with fastp and then assembled into clones with MiXCR by TCRdb, keeping productive beta chains. Records with the same CDR3 protein are collapsed into one entry carrying the most frequent genes and DNA. What appears here as the V and J calls and clone size reflects TCRdb's work, not the paper's. The sample yields about 470,000 distinct CDR3 sequences; about 22% were counted once. Roughly 7.1% of the sample is taken by the ten largest.

V is pared back by 4 bases and J by 3 bases, with 9 bases lying between the germline termini. The CDR3 runs 14 amino acids, cysteine and phenylalanine included. The sequence is cut down to CDR3 DNA, 42 bases in frame from base 1. This clonotype came up many times. The antigen this receptor binds is unknown. No much larger clone is present one base from it, and per-base qualities are unavailable. Per the publication, the time point label means: persistent/refractory GD, antithyroid drugs over 5 years with positive TRAb. For both TCR sequencing and RNA sequencing, RNA was extracted from PBMCs in TRIzol. The diagnosis of Graves' disease was made according to American Thyroid Association guidelines. Patients for the study were recruited at an endocrinology department in Xi'an, China. Each patient gave roughly 8.4 milliliters of peripheral blood, collected in an EDTA anticoagulant tube. Ficoll Paque Plus density gradient separation was used to isolate PBMCs, and no further T cell sorting was done. An Agilent 2100 Bioanalyzer and agarose gel were used to assess RNA quality, and a NanoDrop 2000 was used to measure RNA concentration.

What the study reported, not specific to this receptor: Persistent disease showed preferential use of TRBV28, TRBJ1-2 and TRBJ2-5, whereas newly diagnosed disease favored TRBV20-1 and TRBJ2-1. More public clonotypes were shared among persistent patients (under 3,000) than among newly diagnosed patients (more than 900). Only peripheral blood was studied, because thyroid tissue, the primary lesion, was inaccessible. Only the TCR beta chain was sequenced and analyzed. The authors noted that the small sample size was a limitation that may lower accuracy. Compared with newly diagnosed patients, patients with persistent Graves' disease had lower TCR Shannon entropy and fewer highly expanded clones, which suggests clonal expansion.

The chain joins TRBV12-3 or TRBV12-4 to TRBJ2-2, with the D gene call left open. The origin of this receptor is a female donor with Graves disease. Here the sequenced sample was peripheral blood mononuclear cells (PBMCs), taken when the disease was refractory, from a patient treated with antithyroid drugs. The sequenced DNA is TGTGCCAGCAGTTCATACAGTTACACCGGGGAGCTGTTTTTT. This sequence encodes CASSSYSYTGELFF.